The entry below describes one T cell receptor (beta chain). The sample belongs to a study of OX40 agonist ivuxolimab in advanced cancers. Some clones are missing from TCRdb's copy, which holds only in-frame ones; the method was immunoSEQ multiplex PCR. In the table there are fewer than 80,000 clones, 65% to 90% of which are singletons. The V end lost 5 bases, the J end lost 2 bases, and 14 bases lay between the germline ends. The CDR3 has 15 residues. Germline V CDR1 and CDR2: MNHNS, SASEGT. This material consisted of CD4+ or CD8+ T cells sorted from blood, taken in a trial of the OX40 agonist ivuxolimab. V gene TRBV6-1 combines with J gene TRBJ2-3; a possible D gene is TRBD2 (6 bases). This TCR was sampled from an adult with an advanced solid tumor such as melanoma, head and neck, liver or kidney cancer. CDR3 loop: CASSWAGTYTDTQYF. The DNA of the CDR3 is TGTGCCAGCAGTTGGGCGGGGACTTACACAGATACGCAGTATTTT.